A single sample gave rise to the 32 T cell receptor beta chains below, sequenced in a study of shared clonotypes between healthy human individuals. Clones were read by immunoSEQ multiplex PCR, and TCRdb kept only the in-frame ones, dropping some. The sample has about 2.5 million clones, around 93% seen once. The material sequenced was naive CD4+ T cells from PBMCs. The subset here: CD45RA+ positively selected. Every receptor here comes from a man between 18 and 29 years old in good health. Some clones in this sample may be carry-over from other donors' samples.

V and J are TRBV18 and TRBJ2-1; 12 bases align to TRBD2. Germline assignment: CDR1 KGHSH and CDR2 LQKENI. The junction had 3 bases not matched to a gene; V was cut back by 4 bases and J by 5 bases. The CDR3 runs to 15 residues. In DNA, the CDR3 is TGTGCCAGCTCACTCGGACTAGCGGGGAACAATGAGCAGTTCTTC. Residues: CASSLGLAGNNEQFF.

V and J are TRBV5-1 and TRBJ2-1, with 11 bases aligning to TRBD1. The trim removed 4 bases at V and 7 bases at J, leaving 7 bases unmatched. The germline CDR1 and CDR2 sequences are SGHRS and YFSETQ. This CDR3 comprises 15 residues. CDR3 DNA sequence: TGCGCCAGCAGCCCTGGGGACAGGGGGTTGAATGAGCAGTTCTTC. It specifies CASSPGDRGLNEQFF.

The rearrangement joins TRBV28 to TRBJ2-7, with 7 bases that match TRBD1. Germline CDR1 and CDR2: MDHEN and SYDVKM. With 5 bases clipped from V and 6 bases from J, the junction kept 16 bases outside the gene matches. The CDR3 contains 16 residues. The CDR3 DNA is TGTGCCAGCAGTCCAATAGGGGGCGCGTCTCTTCCCGAGCAGTACTTC. Encoded protein: CASSPIGGASLPEQYF.

The rearrangement links TRBV27 to TRBJ1-5, with a weak D call TRBD1 (5 bases). The CDR3 has 19 residues. V gave up 4 bases and J gave up 0 bases, with 22 bases separating them. Per germline, CDR1 MNHEY and CDR2 SMNVEV (reference sequence). CDR3 region: CASSSTRDANKYSNQPQHF. The DNA of the CDR3 is TGTGCCAGCAGTTCTACAAGGGACGCAAACAAGTATAGCAATCAGCCCCAGCATTTT.

V and J are TRBV7-9 and TRBJ2-3; 8 bases align to TRBD2. Germline V gene data show CDR1 as SEHNR and CDR2 as FQNEAQ (reference sequence). CDR3 length: 16 residues. V was pared by 5 bases and J by 6 bases, with 13 bases of the junction left unmatched. The CDR3: CASSPRLAGNGDTQYF. CDR3 DNA sequence: TGTGCCAGCAGCCCCCGGCTAGCGGGCAACGGGGATACGCAGTATTTT.

The chain combines TRBV28 with TRBJ1-1; no reliable D call. The ends were cut back, 6 bases at V and 3 bases at J, with 14 bases in the middle. Germline assignment: CDR1 MDHEN and CDR2 SYDVKM. The CDR3 spans 14 residues. CDR3 residues: CASRKQPRDTEAFF. The CDR3 DNA follows: TGTGCCAGCAGAAAACAACCCCGGGACACTGAAGCTTTCTTT.

The V and J genes are TRBV12-5 and TRBJ2-2; 8 bases fit TRBD2. CDR1 and CDR2 from the germline V gene are LGHNT and FRNRAP. The CDR3 consists of 16 residues. The ends lost 6 bases at V and 3 bases at J; junction bases unmatched: 9. CDR3 DNA sequence: TGTGCTAGTGGCCGGACTAGCAGCCTTGACACCGGGGAGCTGTTTTTT. This encodes CASGRTSSLDTGELFF.

The chain carries TRBV19 and TRBJ1-5; D not resolved. Germline values: CDR1 LNHDA, CDR2 SQIVND (reference sequence). Trimming took 0 bases from V and 4 from J, leaving 13 bases between them. The CDR3 is made up of 16 amino acids. The CDR3 DNA is TGTGCCAGTAGTATAGAAAGGGCGGGAAGGAATCAGCCCCAGCATTTT. Amino acids: CASSIERAGRNQPQHF.

V and J are TRBV19 and TRBJ2-7, with 7 bases lining up with TRBD2. The CDR3 sequence is 17 residues long. V gave up 5 bases and J gave up 4 bases; unmatched junction bases: 17. Germline-derived CDR1 and CDR2 are LNHDA and SQIVND (reference sequence). The CDR3 loop reads CASSFRLARDFPYEQYF. DNA of the CDR3: TGTGCCAGTAGTTTCAGACTAGCCAGAGATTTCCCTTACGAGCAGTACTTC. Looking up the rest from reference TRBV19 and TRBJ2-7 gives the full variable domain: DGGITQSPKYLFRKEGQNVTLSCEQNLNHDAMYWYRQDPGQGLRLIYYSQIVNDFQKGDIAEGYSVSREKKESFPLTVTSAQKNPTAFYLCASSFRLARDFPYEQYFGPGTRLTVT.

This clone was counted a few times. The CDR3 DNA reads as TGCAGTGCTAGGGACCTTGAAGCTTTCTTT. Amino acid sequence: CSARDLEAFF. The chain recombines TRBV20-1 with TRBJ1-1; no firm D call. Trimming took 3 bases from V and 7 from J, leaving 6 bases between them. Per the germline V gene, CDR1 is DFQATT and CDR2 is SNEGSKA (reference sequence). The CDR3 totals 10 residues.

The chain couples TRBV11-2 to TRBJ1-4; no definite D call. Germline CDR1 SGHAT, CDR2 FQNNGV. The CDR3 loop spans 12 amino acids. V lost 5 bases and J 5 bases, leaving 6 bases between the germline ends. The CDR3 loop is CASSPPNEKLFF. The CDR3 DNA sequence: TGTGCCAGCAGCCCACCAAATGAAAAACTGTTTTTT.

This sequence joins TRBV29-1 and TRBJ1-3, with D possibly matching TRBD1 (5 bases). CDR1 SQVTM and CDR2 ANQGSEA come from the germline V gene. The CDR3 consists of 14 residues. V was trimmed by 3 bases and J by 0 bases, leaving 9 bases between them. CDR3 nucleotide sequence: TGCAGCGTTGAGGGGCTGAACTCTGGAAACACCATATATTTT. Its translation: CSVEGLNSGNTIYF.

A note on this clone: This CDR3 is also generated by other DNA sequences in the sample. This rearrangement joins TRBV28 to TRBJ2-7; maybe TRBD2 (6 bases). This CDR3 has 14 residues. Germline V gene lookup returns CDR1 MDHEN and CDR2 SYDVKM. Trimming cost V 4 bases and J 0 bases, with 10 bases left between them. DNA for the CDR3: TGTGCCAGCAGTTCTGCCGGGAGCTCCTACGAGCAGTACTTC. The encoded protein is CASSSAGSSYEQYF.

The J gene is TRBJ1-3, the V gene TRBV2; D perhaps matches TRBD1 (6 bases). The germline V gene encodes CDR1 SNHLY and CDR2 FYNNEI. CDR3 length: 13 amino acids. With 7 bases removed from V and 2 bases from J, the gap between germline ends came to 9 bases. The CDR3 DNA reads as TGTGCCAGCATCGGGGACACTGGAAACACCATATATTTT. Translation: CASIGDTGNTIYF.

This clone was picked up one time. The chain links TRBV30 to TRBJ1-6, with D hard to call. Deletions cut 2 bases from V and 3 bases from J, with 11 bases between. Germline V gives CDR1 GTSNPN, CDR2 SVGIG (reference sequence). The CDR3 length is 15 residues. CDR3 sequence reads: CAWSYRPDYNSPLHF. CDR3 sequence (DNA): TGTGCCTGGAGTTACAGACCAGACTATAATTCACCCCTCCACTTT.

This chain links TRBV6-6 with TRBJ1-6, with a weak D call TRBD1 (5 bases). With 6 bases removed from V and 2 bases from J, the gap between germline ends came to 11 bases. The germline gives CDR1 MNHNY, CDR2 SVGAGI (reference sequence). This CDR3 region has 15 residues. The CDR3 DNA reads as TGTGCCAGCAGACTTAGGACACCCTATAATTCACCCCTCCACTTT. It codes for CASRLRTPYNSPLHF.

The J gene is TRBJ2-3, the V gene TRBV9; D unclear. This CDR3 contains 14 residues. Germline V gives CDR1 SGDLS, CDR2 YYNGEE. Trimming took off 2 bases at V and 4 bases at J, with 11 bases between the two ends. CDR3 sequence: CASSVFEIADTQYF. The DNA for the CDR3 is TGTGCCAGCAGCGTGTTCGAGATCGCAGATACGCAGTATTTT.

This chain links TRBV7-2 with TRBJ1-3; 8 positions agree with TRBD1. V lost 5 bases to trimming and J lost 0 bases; unmatched junction nucleotides: 9. The CDR3 totals 17 residues. Germline-derived CDR1 and CDR2 are SGHTA and FQGNSA. CDR3 sequence reads: CASSPQDRGTSGNTIYF. The CDR3 nucleotides are TGTGCCAGCAGCCCCCAAGACAGGGGAACCTCTGGAAACACCATATATTTT.

The chain carries TRBV19 and TRBJ2-5; tentatively, D is TRBD1 (5 bases). Germline V gene data show CDR1 as LNHDA and CDR2 as SQIVND (reference sequence). CDR3 length: 14 amino acids. Trimming shortened V by 5 bases and J by 6 bases, and 16 bases separated the two germline ends. In DNA, the CDR3 is TGTGCCAGTAGTCGAGGCCGCCGACAGAAGACCCAGTACTTC. Translating it yields CASSRGRRQKTQYF. Using reference TRBV19 and TRBJ2-5 for the parts outside the CDR3, the full variable domain is DGGITQSPKYLFRKEGQNVTLSCEQNLNHDAMYWYRQDPGQGLRLIYYSQIVNDFQKGDIAEGYSVSREKKESFPLTVTSAQKNPTAFYLCASSRGRRQKTQYFGPGTRLLVL.

The chain recombines TRBV28 with TRBJ2-1, with a possible D match to TRBD1 (5 bases). The length of the CDR3 is 15 residues. The V end was cut by 3 bases, the J end by 6 bases, with 15 bases between. Germline V gives CDR1 MDHEN, CDR2 SYDVKM. The CDR3 region has the DNA TGTGCCAGCAGTTTCCCAGGGATGAGAGGCAATGAGCAGTTCTTC. Its translation is CASSFPGMRGNEQFF.

J is TRBJ2-3 and V is TRBV5-6, with D possibly being TRBD2 (5 bases). The CDR3 covers 16 residues. V shed 4 bases and J shed 0 bases, with 15 bases lying between them. Germline CDR1 SGHDT, CDR2 YYEEEE. CDR3 sequence (DNA): TGTGCCAGCAGCCCGACCTTGGGCGGGAGCACAGATACGCAGTATTTT. Encoded protein: CASSPTLGGSTDTQYF. Full variable domain (missing parts from reference TRBV5-6 and TRBJ2-3): DAGVTQSPTHLIKTRGQQVTLRCSPKSGHDTVSWYQQALGQGPQFIFQYYEEEERQRGNFPDRFSGHQFPNYSSELNVNALLLGDSALYLCASSPTLGGSTDTQYFGPGTRLTVL.

This clone was picked up a small number of times. The chain uses TRBV30 and TRBJ1-5; D gene unclear. The V and J ends lost 1 base and 6 bases respectively, with 7 bases between them. The germline CDR1 and CDR2 sequences are GTSNPN and SVGIG (reference sequence). The CDR3 has 12 amino acids. The CDR3 DNA reads TGTGCCTGGAGTGATAGTGGTCAGCCCCAGCATTTT. Protein: CAWSDSGQPQHF.

The V call is TRBV5-5, the J call TRBJ1-2, with no clear D. There are 15 residues in the CDR3. With 1 base removed from V and 6 bases from J, the gap between germline ends came to 16 bases. Germline V gives CDR1 SGHKS, CDR2 YYEKEE (reference sequence). CDR3 nucleotides: TGTGCCAGCAGCTTGCTTACACTCTGGTCGGATGGCTACACCTTC. This sequence encodes CASSLLTLWSDGYTF.

The rearrangement joins TRBV30 to TRBJ1-2, with a weak D call TRBD1 (6 bases). The germline V gene encodes CDR1 GTSNPN and CDR2 SVGIG (reference sequence). Trimming took 2 bases from V and 6 from J, leaving 7 bases between them. The CDR3 loop spans 11 amino acids. CDR3 region: CAWSSGDGYTF. The CDR3 DNA sequence: TGTGCCTGGAGTTCAGGGGATGGCTACACCTTC.

V is TRBV18 and J is TRBJ2-5; possible D gene TRBD2, 5 bases. The end of the DNA is better explained by TRBJ2-7, so the J call may be wrong. Germline V lookup: CDR1 KGHSH, CDR2 LQKENI. CDR3 size: 14 residues. This CDR3 reads CASSLDRGSYEQYF. CDR3 in DNA: TGTGCCAGCTCACTAGACCGAGGGTCCTACGAGCAGTACTTC.

The V gene is TRBV29-1, the J gene TRBJ2-7; D perhaps matches TRBD2 (5 bases). This CDR3 has 14 amino acids. The V end lost 7 bases, the J end lost 2 bases, and 18 bases lay between the germline ends. Germline CDR1 and CDR2: SQVTM and ANQGSEA. The chain's CDR3 is CSADTSGNPYEQYF. The CDR3 nucleotides are TGCAGCGCCGACACGAGCGGCAACCCCTACGAGCAGTACTTC.

This clone was recorded once. The chain uses TRBV29-1 and TRBJ1-2; D is unclear. The CDR3 extends over 11 amino acids. From germline, CDR1 is SQVTM and CDR2 ANQGSEA. The ends were cut back, 6 bases at V and 3 bases at J, with 8 bases in the middle. CDR3 nucleotide sequence: TGCAGCGTCCCGTTCTACTATGGCTACACCTTC. Translated, it gives CSVPFYYGYTF.

CDR3 sequence reads: CASSLGDRSTDTQYF. The DNA for the CDR3 is TGTGCCAGCAGCCTGGGGGACAGGAGCACAGATACGCAGTATTTT. This chain links TRBV7-9 with TRBJ2-3; TRBD1 agrees at 8 bases. V lost 5 bases to trimming and J lost 0 bases; unmatched junction nucleotides: 4. The CDR3 extends over 15 amino acids. Germline V CDR1 and CDR2: SEHNR, FQNEAQ (reference sequence).

This rearrangement joins TRBV9 to TRBJ2-3; D might be TRBD2 (5 bases). V gave up 0 bases and J gave up 2 bases, with 10 bases separating them. The CDR3 is 15 residues long. Germline CDR1 reads SGDLS; CDR2 reads YYNGEE. CDR3 nucleotide sequence: TGTGCCAGCAGCGTAGATCCGGGGTTCACAGATACGCAGTATTTT. Residues: CASSVDPGFTDTQYF. The full variable domain, with the rest looked up from reference TRBV9 and TRBJ2-3, is DSGVTQTPKHLITATGQRVTLRCSPRSGDLSVYWYQQSLDQGLQFLIQYYNGEERAKGNILERFSAQQFPDLHSELNLSSLELGDSALYFCASSVDPGFTDTQYFGPGTRLTVL.

This clone appeared a few times. The sample carries other DNA sequences with the same CDR3. The rearrangement joins TRBV7-9 to TRBJ1-5; D not resolved. Deletions cut 3 bases from V and 2 bases from J, with 5 bases between. From germline, CDR1 is SEHNR and CDR2 FQNEAQ (reference sequence). This CDR3 is built from 13 residues. The DNA of the CDR3 is TGTGCCAGCAGCTTGGATGGCAATCAGCCCCAGCATTTT. This sequence encodes CASSLDGNQPQHF. Combining the CDR3 with reference TRBV7-9 and TRBJ1-5 gives the whole variable domain DTGVSQNPRHKITKRGQNVTFRCDPISEHNRLYWYRQTLGQGPEFLTYFQNEAQLEKSRLLSDRFSAERPKGSFSTLEIQRTEQGDSAMYLCASSLDGNQPQHFGDGTRLSIL.

A few counts support this clone. The V call is TRBV9, the J call TRBJ1-3, with a weak D call TRBD1 (6 bases). Germline CDR1 reads SGDLS; CDR2 reads YYNGEE. The CDR3 spans 14 residues. Between the trimmed V and J ends, which lost 0 bases and 8 bases, there was a span of 12 bases. CDR3 sequence reads: CASSVAQGLDTIYF. The CDR3 nucleotides are TGTGCCAGCAGCGTAGCTCAGGGGTTGGACACCATATATTTT.

The genes are TRBV5-5 and TRBJ2-7; TRBD2 matches 11 bases. Per germline, CDR1 SGHKS and CDR2 YYEKEE (reference sequence). This CDR3 has 14 amino acids. Trimming took 4 bases from V and 3 from J; bases not matched to a gene: 3. CDR3 loop: CASSQTSGNYEQYF. Here the CDR3 DNA reads TGTGCCAGCAGCCAGACTAGCGGGAACTACGAGCAGTACTTC. Supplemented by reference TRBV5-5 and TRBJ2-7, the full variable domain reads DAGVTQSPTHLIKTRGQQVTLRCSPISGHKSVSWYQQVLGQGPQFIFQYYEKEERGRGNFPDRFSARQFPNYSSELNVNALLLGDSALYLCASSQTSGNYEQYFGPGTRLTVT.